The rows below give T cell receptor beta chains drawn from one sample of a study of shared clonotypes between healthy human individuals. Clones were sequenced by immunoSEQ multiplex PCR, and TCRdb holds only the in-frame ones, with some missing. The table includes fewer than 650,000 clones, 76% detected once. Material for sequencing was PBMCs. Receptors were obtained from a woman in her thirties or forties in good health. Some clones in this sample may be carry-over from other donors' samples. Each CDR3 is given with its conserved first and last residue. Fields, in order: J gene, D gene, clone size, V gene, CDR3 protein, CDR3 DNA. A D gene is named only where the DNA matches it firmly. A clone size is listed for some rows: how often the clone was seen (once, few, many), or a class if it is expanded.

J gene: TRBJ2-7
D gene: -
clone size: -
V gene: TRBV12-5
CDR3 protein: CASGLPRGVAYEQYF
CDR3 DNA: TGTGCTAGTGGTTTGCCACGGGGAGTGGCCTACGAGCAGTACTTC

J gene: TRBJ2-3
D gene: -
clone size: once
V gene: TRBV27
CDR3 protein: CASTPRGADTQYF
CDR3 DNA: TGTGCCAGCACCCCTAGAGGGGCAGATACGCAGTATTTT

J gene: TRBJ2-5
D gene: -
clone size: -
V gene: TRBV28
CDR3 protein: CASSPSGSGTRETQYF
CDR3 DNA: TGTGCCAGCAGCCCGTCGGGCTCGGGTACCCGGGAGACCCAGTACTTC

J gene: TRBJ2-1
D gene: TRBD1
clone size: -
V gene: TRBV28
CDR3 protein: CASSLPGQGRSYNEQFF
CDR3 DNA: TGTGCCAGCAGTTTGCCGGGACAGGGTCGCTCCTACAATGAGCAGTTCTTC

J gene: TRBJ1-4
D gene: -
clone size: -
V gene: TRBV5-1
CDR3 protein: CASSSRGSGYEKLFF
CDR3 DNA: TGCGCCAGCAGCTCCCGGGGATCGGGCTATGAAAAACTGTTTTTT

J gene: TRBJ1-5
D gene: -
clone size: -
V gene: TRBV28
CDR3 protein: CASSLFEGGVQPQHF
CDR3 DNA: TGTGCCAGCAGTTTATTTGAGGGGGGCGTGCAGCCCCAGCATTTT

J gene: TRBJ2-3
D gene: TRBD2
clone size: few
V gene: TRBV28
CDR3 protein: CASSPHLAGGRSTDTQYF
CDR3 DNA: TGTGCCAGCAGTCCTCATTTAGCGGGGGGGCGGAGCACAGATACGCAGTATTTT

J gene: TRBJ1-2
D gene: TRBD1
clone size: -
V gene: TRBV28
CDR3 protein: CASSSGQVGAYGYTF
CDR3 DNA: TGTGCCAGCAGTTCGGGACAGGTAGGCGCCTATGGCTACACCTTC

J gene: TRBJ1-2
D gene: -
clone size: -
V gene: TRBV28
CDR3 protein: CASTLNTGLGGYTF
CDR3 DNA: TGTGCCAGCACCCTAAATACAGGGTTGGGTGGCTACACCTTC

J gene: TRBJ2-1
D gene: TRBD1
clone size: -
V gene: TRBV7-3
CDR3 protein: CASSLLDRESYNEQFF
CDR3 DNA: TGTGCCAGCAGTTTGCTTGACAGGGAGTCCTACAATGAGCAGTTCTTC

J gene: TRBJ2-2
D gene: TRBD2
clone size: -
V gene: TRBV11-3
CDR3 protein: CASSRRAGASGRARTGELFF
CDR3 DNA: TGTGCCAGCAGTCGAAGGGCCGGGGCTAGCGGGAGGGCCCGCACCGGGGAGCTGTTTTTT

J gene: TRBJ2-7
D gene: -
clone size: -
V gene: TRBV6-1
CDR3 protein: CASSVEQGGYEQYF
CDR3 DNA: TGTGCCAGCAGTGTCGAACAGGGAGGCTACGAGCAGTACTTC

J gene: TRBJ1-5
D gene: -
clone size: -
V gene: TRBV6-1
CDR3 protein: CATILAYRGNQPQHF
CDR3 DNA: TGTGCCACCATTCTGGCGTACAGGGGCAATCAGCCCCAGCATTTT